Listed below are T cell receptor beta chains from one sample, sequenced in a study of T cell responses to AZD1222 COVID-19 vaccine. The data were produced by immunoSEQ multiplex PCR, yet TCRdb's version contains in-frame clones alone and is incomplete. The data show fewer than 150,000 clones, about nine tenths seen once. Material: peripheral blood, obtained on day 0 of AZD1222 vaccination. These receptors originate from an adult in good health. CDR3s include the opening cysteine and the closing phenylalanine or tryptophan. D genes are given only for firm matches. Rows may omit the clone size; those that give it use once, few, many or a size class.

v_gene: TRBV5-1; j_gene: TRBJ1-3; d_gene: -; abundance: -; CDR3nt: TGCGCCAGCAGCTTGGCCGCAGCTGTCTCTGGAAACACCATATATTTT; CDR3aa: CASSLAAAVSGNTIYF
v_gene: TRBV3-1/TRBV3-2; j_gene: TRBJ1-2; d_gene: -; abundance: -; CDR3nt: TGTGCCAGCAACCAAGTGGGGCAGCCCGGTGGCTACACCTTC; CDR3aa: CASNQVGQPGGYTF
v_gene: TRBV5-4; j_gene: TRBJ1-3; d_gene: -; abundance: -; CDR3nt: TGTGCCAGCAGCTTTGGCGGGGGGTCTGGAAACACCATATATTTT; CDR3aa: CASSFGGGSGNTIYF
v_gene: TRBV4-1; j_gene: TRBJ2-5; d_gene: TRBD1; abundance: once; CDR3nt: TGCGCCAGCAGCCAAGAAAGGAGGGACAGGGACCAAGAGACCCAGTACTTC; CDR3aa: CASSQERRDRDQETQYF
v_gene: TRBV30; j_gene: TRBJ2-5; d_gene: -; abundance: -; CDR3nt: TGTGCCTGGAGTACGTCCGGGACCCAGTACTTC; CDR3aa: CAWSTSGTQYF
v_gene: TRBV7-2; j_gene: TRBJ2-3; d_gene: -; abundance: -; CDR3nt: TGTGCCAGCAGCTTAGGGGGACCTAGCACAGATACGCAGTATTTT; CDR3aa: CASSLGGPSTDTQYF
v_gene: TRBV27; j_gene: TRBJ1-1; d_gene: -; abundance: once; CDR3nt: TGTGCCAGCAGTCCCGGGGACATCAGGAACACTGAAGCTTTCTTT; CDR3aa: CASSPGDIRNTEAFF
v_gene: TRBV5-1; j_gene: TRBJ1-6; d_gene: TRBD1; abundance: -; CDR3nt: TGCGCCAGCAGCGAGGGACAGGGGATTTCACCCCTCCACTTT; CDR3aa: CASSEGQGISPLHF
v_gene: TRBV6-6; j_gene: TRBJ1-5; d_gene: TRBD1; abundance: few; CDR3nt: TGTGCCAGCAGTTCCAATACAGGGGGTCACAATCAGCCCCAGCATTTT; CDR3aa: CASSSNTGGHNQPQHF
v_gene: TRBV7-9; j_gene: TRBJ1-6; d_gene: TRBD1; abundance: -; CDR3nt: TGTGCCAGCAGCTCTTTGGGGGACAGGGGTTCACCCCTCCACTTT; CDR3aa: CASSSLGDRGSPLHF
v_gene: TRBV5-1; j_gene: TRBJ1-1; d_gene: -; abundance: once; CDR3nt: TGCGCCAGCAGCTTACTACCGGGACAGAACACTGAAGCTTTCTTT; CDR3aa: CASSLLPGQNTEAFF
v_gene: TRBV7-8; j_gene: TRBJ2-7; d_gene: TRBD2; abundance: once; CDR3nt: TGTGCCAGCAGCCTTGGACTAGCGGGAGCCTCCTACGAGCAGTACTTC; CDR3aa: CASSLGLAGASYEQYF
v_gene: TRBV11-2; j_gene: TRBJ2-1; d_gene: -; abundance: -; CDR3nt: TGTGCCAGCAGCCCCCCCCCGGGACACTCCTACAATGAGCAGTTCTTC; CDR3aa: CASSPPPGHSYNEQFF
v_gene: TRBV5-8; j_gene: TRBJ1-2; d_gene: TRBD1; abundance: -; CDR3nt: TGTGCCAGCAGCTGGACCGGGACAGGGGGCTGGAATGGCTACACCTTC; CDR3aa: CASSWTGTGGWNGYTF
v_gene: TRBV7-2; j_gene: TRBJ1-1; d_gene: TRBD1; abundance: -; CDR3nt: TGTGCCAGCAGCAGAGACAGGGCCTACACTGAAGCTTTCTTT; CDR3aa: CASSRDRAYTEAFF
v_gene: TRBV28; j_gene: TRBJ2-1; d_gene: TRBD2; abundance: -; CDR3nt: TGTGCCAGCAGTTCGGCGGGAGGTTCTTACAATGAGCAGTTCTTC; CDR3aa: CASSSAGGSYNEQFF
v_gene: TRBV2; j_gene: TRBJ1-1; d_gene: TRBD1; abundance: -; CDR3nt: TGTGCCAGCAGTAAGGGACAGACCATAGAGGCTGAAGCTTTCTTT; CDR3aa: CASSKGQTIEAEAFF
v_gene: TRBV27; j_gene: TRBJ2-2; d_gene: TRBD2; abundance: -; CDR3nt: TGTGCCAGCAGTTTTGGATTAGCGGGCTCCGGGGAGCTGTTTTTT; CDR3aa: CASSFGLAGSGELFF
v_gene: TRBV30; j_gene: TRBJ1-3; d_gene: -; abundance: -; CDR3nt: TGTGCCTGGAGGGCCTCTGGAAACACCATATATTTT; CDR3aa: CAWRASGNTIYF
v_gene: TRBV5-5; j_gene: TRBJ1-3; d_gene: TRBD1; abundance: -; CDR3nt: TGTGCCAGCAGCTCACGGGACAGGGGTATCCAATCTGGAAACACCATATATTTT; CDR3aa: CASSSRDRGIQSGNTIYF
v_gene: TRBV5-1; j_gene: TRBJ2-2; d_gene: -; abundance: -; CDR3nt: TGCGCCAGCAGCTTGGCCCCAGCCCCGAACACCGGGGAGCTGTTTTTT; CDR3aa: CASSLAPAPNTGELFF
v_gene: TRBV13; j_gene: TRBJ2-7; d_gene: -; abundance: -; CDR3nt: TGTGCCAGCAGCTTCAGCGACCCGTACGCCTACGAGCAGTACTTC; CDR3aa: CASSFSDPYAYEQYF
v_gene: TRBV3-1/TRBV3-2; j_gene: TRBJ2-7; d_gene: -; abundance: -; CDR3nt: TGTGCCAGCAGCCAAGAGGGGCCCCCTCCTTACGAGCAGTACTTC; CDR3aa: CASSQEGPPPYEQYF
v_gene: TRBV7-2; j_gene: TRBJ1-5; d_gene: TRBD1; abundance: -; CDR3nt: TGTGCCAGCAGCGTCAGGGGGCTGGGGCAGCCCCAGCATTTT; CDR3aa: CASSVRGLGQPQHF
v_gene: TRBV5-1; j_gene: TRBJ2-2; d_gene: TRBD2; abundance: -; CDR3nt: TGCGCCAGCAGCTCAGCGGGAGGGCCGTCCGGCGGGGAGCTGTTTTTT; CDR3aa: CASSSAGGPSGGELFF
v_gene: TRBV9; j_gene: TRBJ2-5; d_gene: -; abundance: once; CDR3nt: TGTGCCAGCAGCGTAGGAGGTCAGGGGACCCAGTACTTC; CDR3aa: CASSVGGQGTQYF
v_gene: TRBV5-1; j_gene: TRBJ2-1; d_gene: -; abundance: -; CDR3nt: TGCGCCAGCAGCGCGCAACCGGGCCAGGATTTCAATGAGCAGTTCTTC; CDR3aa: CASSAQPGQDFNEQFF
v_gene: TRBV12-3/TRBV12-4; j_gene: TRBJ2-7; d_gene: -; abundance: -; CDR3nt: TGTGCCAGCAGTTTATTGGGGTTGGGCGAGCAGTACTTC; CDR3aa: CASSLLGLGEQYF
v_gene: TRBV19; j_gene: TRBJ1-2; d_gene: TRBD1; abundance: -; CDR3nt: TGTGCCAGTAGTCCGGACAGGGGGCTTTTTGGCTACACCTTC; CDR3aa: CASSPDRGLFGYTF
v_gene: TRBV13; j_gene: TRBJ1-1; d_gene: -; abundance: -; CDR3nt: TGTGCCAGCAGCTTAAGGGGGAGTGGGCTGAACACTGAAGCTTTCTTT; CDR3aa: CASSLRGSGLNTEAFF
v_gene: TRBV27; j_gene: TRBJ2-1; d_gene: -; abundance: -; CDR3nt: TGTGCCAGCAGGAGGGCCCCTTCCCACAATGAGCAGTTCTTC; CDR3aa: CASRRAPSHNEQFF
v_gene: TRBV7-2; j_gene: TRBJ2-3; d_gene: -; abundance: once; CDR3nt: TGTGCCAGCAGCTGGGGCGGCCCCGGTTTTCGTAGCGGGCAGTATTTT; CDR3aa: CASSWGGPGFRSGQYF
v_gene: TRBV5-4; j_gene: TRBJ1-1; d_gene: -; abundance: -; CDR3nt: TGTGCCGCACAGCGGCAAGGGTCCACTGAAGCTTTCTTT; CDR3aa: CAAQRQGSTEAFF
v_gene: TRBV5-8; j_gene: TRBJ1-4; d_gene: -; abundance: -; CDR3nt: TGTGCCAGCAGCAATACCAGGGGCTGGGATGAAAAACTGTTTTTT; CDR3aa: CASSNTRGWDEKLFF
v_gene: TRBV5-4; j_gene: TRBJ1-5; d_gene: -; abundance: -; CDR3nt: TGTGCCAGCAGCCTAGATGGGGGTCAGCCCCAGCATTTT; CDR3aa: CASSLDGGQPQHF
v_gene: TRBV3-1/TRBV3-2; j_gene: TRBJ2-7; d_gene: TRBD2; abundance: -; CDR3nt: TGTGCCAGCAGCCGGAACGGGAGGAGTCACGAGCAGTACTTC; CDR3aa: CASSRNGRSHEQYF
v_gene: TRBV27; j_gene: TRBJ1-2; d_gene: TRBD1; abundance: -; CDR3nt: TGTGCCAGCAGTCCGACAGGGGGATATGGCTACACCTTC; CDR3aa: CASSPTGGYGYTF
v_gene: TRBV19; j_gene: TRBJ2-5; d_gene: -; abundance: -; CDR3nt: TGTGCCAGTAGCCTTTTGACTTCCCAAGAGACCCAGTACTTC; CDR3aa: CASSLLTSQETQYF
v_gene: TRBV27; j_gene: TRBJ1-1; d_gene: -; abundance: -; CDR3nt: TGTGCCAGCAGTTTATCCACCCGGAGGACTGAAGCTTTCTTT; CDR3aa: CASSLSTRRTEAFF
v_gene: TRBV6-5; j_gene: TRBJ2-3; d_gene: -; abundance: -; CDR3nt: TGTGCCAGCACCCGGGGGGATACGCAGTATTTT; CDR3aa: CASTRGDTQYF
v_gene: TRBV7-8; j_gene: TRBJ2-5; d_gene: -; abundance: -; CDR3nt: TGTGCCAGCAGCCCCCTTGGCAGGGGCGGGGAGACCCAGTACTTC; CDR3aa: CASSPLGRGGETQYF
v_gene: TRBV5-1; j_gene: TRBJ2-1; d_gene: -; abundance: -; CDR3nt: TGCGCCAGCAGCGAAGGGACGGTATCCTACAATGAGCAGTTCTTC; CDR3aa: CASSEGTVSYNEQFF
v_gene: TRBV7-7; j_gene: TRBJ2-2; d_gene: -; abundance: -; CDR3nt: TGTGCTAGCAGCTCCCGCACCGGGGAGCTGTTTTTT; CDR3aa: CASSSRTGELFF
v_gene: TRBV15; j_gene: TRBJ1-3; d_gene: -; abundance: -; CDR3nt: TGTGCCACCAGCAGAGATGGGGCAGGCCTCGGAAACACCATATATTTT; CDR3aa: CATSRDGAGLGNTIYF
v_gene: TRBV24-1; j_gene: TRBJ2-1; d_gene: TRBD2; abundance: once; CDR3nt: TGTGCCACCAGTGATTATCCGGGACTAGCGGCTTACAATGAGCAGTTCTTC; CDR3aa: CATSDYPGLAAYNEQFF
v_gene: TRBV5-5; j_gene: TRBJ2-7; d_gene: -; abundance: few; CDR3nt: TGTGCCAGCAGCTTGTTGCGGGGACCCTCCTACGAGCAGTACTTC; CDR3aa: CASSLLRGPSYEQYF
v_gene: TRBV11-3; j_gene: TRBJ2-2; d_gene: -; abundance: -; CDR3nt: TGTGCCAGCAGCTTAGGGGGACGGGGAAACACCGGGGAGCTGTTTTTT; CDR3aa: CASSLGGRGNTGELFF
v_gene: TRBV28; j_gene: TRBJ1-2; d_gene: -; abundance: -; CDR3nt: TGTGCCAGCAGTAAAGACAGGCGCTATGGCTACACCTTC; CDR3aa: CASSKDRRYGYTF
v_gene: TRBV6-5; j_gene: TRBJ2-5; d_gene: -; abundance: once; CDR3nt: TGTGCCAGCAGTTATCGGGAGACCCAGTACTTC; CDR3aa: CASSYRETQYF
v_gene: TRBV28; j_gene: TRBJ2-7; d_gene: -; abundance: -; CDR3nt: TGTGCCAGCACAGGCCTCAGGGCCCCTCTCTCGTACGAGCAGTACTTC; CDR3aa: CASTGLRAPLSYEQYF
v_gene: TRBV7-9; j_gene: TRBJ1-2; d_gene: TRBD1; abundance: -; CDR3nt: TGTGCCAGCAGCCCCCAAGGCGTGACAGGGTCTAGGGGTTATGGCTACACCTTC; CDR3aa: CASSPQGVTGSRGYGYTF
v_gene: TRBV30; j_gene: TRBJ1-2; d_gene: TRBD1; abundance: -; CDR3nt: TGTGCCTGGAGTGTTAGACAGGGGGTTGGCTACACCTTC; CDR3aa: CAWSVRQGVGYTF
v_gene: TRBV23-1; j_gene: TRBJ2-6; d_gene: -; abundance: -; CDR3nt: TGCGCCAGCAGTCACCCCAGCCCCGACGGGGCCAACGTCCTGACTTTC; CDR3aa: CASSHPSPDGANVLTF
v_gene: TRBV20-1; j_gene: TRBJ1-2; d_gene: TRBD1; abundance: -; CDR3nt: TGCAGTGCTACAGGGGGAATTGGCTACACCTTC; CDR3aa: CSATGGIGYTF
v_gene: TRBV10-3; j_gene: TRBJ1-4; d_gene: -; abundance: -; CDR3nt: TGTGCCATCAGGGGGTTGACTAATGAAAAACTGTTTTTT; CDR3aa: CAIRGLTNEKLFF
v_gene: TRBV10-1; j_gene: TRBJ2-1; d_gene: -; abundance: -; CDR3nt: TGCGCCAGCAGTGAGTCGGGGAAGTACAATGAGCAGTTCTTC; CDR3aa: CASSESGKYNEQFF
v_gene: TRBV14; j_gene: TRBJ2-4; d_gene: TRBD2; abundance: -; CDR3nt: TGTGCCAGCAGCCAAGAGGGACTAGTGGCTGCCAAAAACATTCAGTACTTC; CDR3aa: CASSQEGLVAAKNIQYF